The rows below give T cell receptor beta chains drawn from one sample of a study of metastatic and nonmetastatic thyroid tumors. TCRdb reanalyzed the PCR reads via MiXCR. The sample records 15,000 or so clones, 23% being singletons. The sample taken for sequencing was tumor tissue. The receptors derive from a female donor with papillary thyroid cancer or a benign thyroid nodule (not recorded which). Some clones in this sample may be carry-over from other donors' samples. CDR3s include the opening cysteine and the closing phenylalanine or tryptophan. D genes are given only for firm matches. Part of the rows lack a size; the others show once, few, many or a class for expanded clones.

clone size: few
J gene: TRBJ2-2
V gene: TRBV6-6
D gene: TRBD2
CDR3 length: 16
CDR3 DNA: TGTGCCAGCAGTTACTCGGGAGGGTCTGGCACCGGGGAGCTGTTTTTT
CDR3 protein: CASSYSGGSGTGELFF

clone size: medium-sized
J gene: TRBJ2-7
V gene: TRBV7-9
D gene: .
CDR3 length: 12
CDR3 DNA: TGTGCCAGCAGCCCAGACTCGTCCGAGCAGTACTTC
CDR3 protein: CASSPDSSEQYF

clone size: many
J gene: TRBJ2-3
V gene: TRBV5-1
D gene: TRBD2
CDR3 length: 14
CDR3 DNA: TGCGCCAGCAGCTTGACTAGCGGCACAGATACGCAGTATTTT
CDR3 protein: CASSLTSGTDTQYF

clone size: .
J gene: TRBJ2-7
V gene: TRBV7-8
D gene: TRBD1
CDR3 length: 14
CDR3 DNA: TGTGCCAGCAGCATCAGACAGGGTCCCTACGAGCAGTACTTC
CDR3 protein: CASSIRQGPYEQYF

clone size: .
J gene: TRBJ2-7
V gene: TRBV7-2
D gene: TRBD2
CDR3 length: 15
CDR3 DNA: TGTGCCAGCAGCTTAAATCCTAGCGGGAGTCACGAGCAGTACTTC
CDR3 protein: CASSLNPSGSHEQYF

clone size: .
J gene: TRBJ2-7
V gene: TRBV11-1
D gene: TRBD2
CDR3 length: 21
CDR3 DNA: TGTGCCAGCAGCTTAGGGACAGGGATAGAAGGGACTAGCGCGAGCTCCTACGAGCAGTACTTC
CDR3 protein: CASSLGTGIEGTSASSYEQYF

clone size: once
J gene: TRBJ2-1
V gene: TRBV5-1
D gene: TRBD2
CDR3 length: 15
CDR3 DNA: TGCGCCAGCACCCCTTCGTTCGGGAGGGTTGAAGAGCAGTTCTTC
CDR3 protein: CASTPSFGRVEEQFF

clone size: .
J gene: TRBJ2-7
V gene: TRBV4-1
D gene: .
CDR3 length: 13
CDR3 DNA: TGCGCCAGCAGCCCTTCTATAGGGTACGAGCAGTACTTC
CDR3 protein: CASSPSIGYEQYF

clone size: many
J gene: TRBJ2-3
V gene: TRBV20-1
D gene: .
CDR3 length: 14
CDR3 DNA: TGCAGTGCTGGTGTCCTAGCGAAGGCAGATACGCAGTATTTT
CDR3 protein: CSAGVLAKADTQYF

clone size: few
J gene: TRBJ2-2
V gene: TRBV6-1
D gene: .
CDR3 length: 14
CDR3 DNA: TGTGCCAGCAGTGACACCCCCCCCACCGGGGAGCTGTTTTTT
CDR3 protein: CASSDTPPTGELFF

clone size: few
J gene: TRBJ2-7
V gene: TRBV24-1
D gene: .
CDR3 length: 16
CDR3 DNA: TGTGCCACCAGTGAAAACCCCCGGGCAGGGAAACCCGAGCAGTACTTC
CDR3 protein: CATSENPRAGKPEQYF

clone size: .
J gene: TRBJ2-5
V gene: TRBV4-2
D gene: TRBD2
CDR3 length: 16
CDR3 DNA: TGTGCCAGCAGCCCCCGGACTAGCCGGAGCATGGAGACCCAGTACTTC
CDR3 protein: CASSPRTSRSMETQYF

clone size: many
J gene: TRBJ2-2
V gene: TRBV20-1
D gene: TRBD2
CDR3 length: 15
CDR3 DNA: TGCAGTGCTAGGACTAGCGGGAGAGGAACCGGGGAGCTGTTTTTT
CDR3 protein: CSARTSGRGTGELFF

clone size: medium-sized
J gene: TRBJ1-2
V gene: TRBV6-1
D gene: TRBD1
CDR3 length: 16
CDR3 DNA: TGTGCCAGCAGTTCGGAATATCGGCAGGGGGCGAGTGGCTACACCTTC
CDR3 protein: CASSSEYRQGASGYTF

clone size: .
J gene: TRBJ1-2
V gene: TRBV4-3
D gene: .
CDR3 length: 15
CDR3 DNA: TGCGCCAGCAGCCAAGAAGGGCTATCTAACTATGGCTACACCTTC
CDR3 protein: CASSQEGLSNYGYTF

clone size: once
J gene: TRBJ2-3
V gene: TRBV20-1
D gene: TRBD1
CDR3 length: 15
CDR3 DNA: TGCAGTGCCGAAAAGGGACAGGGGGCAGGTGATACGCAGTATTTT
CDR3 protein: CSAEKGQGAGDTQYF

clone size: .
J gene: TRBJ1-2
V gene: TRBV20-1
D gene: .
CDR3 length: 12
CDR3 DNA: TGCAGTGCTAGCGGCAGGAGCTATGGCTACACCTTC
CDR3 protein: CSASGRSYGYTF

clone size: many
J gene: TRBJ2-1
V gene: TRBV29-1
D gene: TRBD2
CDR3 length: 14
CDR3 DNA: TGCAGCGTTGTTAGCGGGAGCTCCTACAATGAGCAGTTCTTC
CDR3 protein: CSVVSGSSYNEQFF

clone size: many
J gene: TRBJ2-1
V gene: TRBV6-2/TRBV6-3
D gene: TRBD2
CDR3 length: 17
CDR3 DNA: TGTGCCAGCAGTAACCCGCCGGGACTAGGAGGTTACAATGAGCAGTTCTTC
CDR3 protein: CASSNPPGLGGYNEQFF

clone size: many
J gene: TRBJ1-1
V gene: TRBV9
D gene: .
CDR3 length: 15
CDR3 DNA: TGTGCCAGCAGCGCCTCCACAGGGATTGACACTGAAGCTTTCTTT
CDR3 protein: CASSASTGIDTEAFF

clone size: once
J gene: TRBJ1-2
V gene: TRBV7-2
D gene: TRBD1
CDR3 length: 15
CDR3 DNA: TGTGCCAGCGGCGACCAGGGGGCTATTAACTATGGCTACACCTTC
CDR3 protein: CASGDQGAINYGYTF

clone size: few
J gene: TRBJ1-5
V gene: TRBV28
D gene: .
CDR3 length: 16
CDR3 DNA: TGTGCCAGCAGTCTCTCCTCCGACGGGAGCAATCAGCCCCAGCATTTT
CDR3 protein: CASSLSSDGSNQPQHF

clone size: many
J gene: TRBJ2-3
V gene: TRBV6-4
D gene: TRBD2
CDR3 length: 16
CDR3 DNA: TGTGCCAGCAGCGACGGGACTAGCGGGGATCTGGATACGCAGTATTTT
CDR3 protein: CASSDGTSGDLDTQYF

clone size: .
J gene: TRBJ2-7
V gene: TRBV4-1
D gene: .
CDR3 length: 16
CDR3 DNA: TGCGCCAGCAGCCAAGGGGCTGGGACATCATCCTACGAGCAGTACTTC
CDR3 protein: CASSQGAGTSSYEQYF

clone size: many
J gene: TRBJ2-5
V gene: TRBV2
D gene: TRBD1
CDR3 length: 13
CDR3 DNA: TGTGCCACCCGTGACCGGGACAGAGAGACCCAGTACTTC
CDR3 protein: CATRDRDRETQYF

clone size: .
J gene: TRBJ1-1
V gene: TRBV18
D gene: .
CDR3 length: 14
CDR3 DNA: TGTGCCAGCTCACCACCGTGGGGTCTCGGGGGGGCTTTCTTT
CDR3 protein: CASSPPWGLGGAFF

clone size: .
J gene: TRBJ2-7
V gene: TRBV30
D gene: .
CDR3 length: 11
CDR3 DNA: TGTGCCTGGAGTGGGGGGAGAGAGCAGTACTTC
CDR3 protein: CAWSGGREQYF

clone size: few
J gene: TRBJ1-5
V gene: TRBV6-1
D gene: .
CDR3 length: 15
CDR3 DNA: TGTGCCAGCAGCCTCGAAGGGTCTGGCAATCAGCCCCAGCATTTT
CDR3 protein: CASSLEGSGNQPQHF

clone size: .
J gene: TRBJ1-1
V gene: TRBV6-1
D gene: TRBD1
CDR3 length: 13
CDR3 DNA: TGTGCCAGCAGGAACAGGGGGAACACTGAAGCTTTCTTT
CDR3 protein: CASRNRGNTEAFF

clone size: medium-sized
J gene: TRBJ2-7
V gene: TRBV28
D gene: TRBD2
CDR3 length: 14
CDR3 DNA: TGTGCCACCCACCGCCAGCGGGACTCCTACGAGCAGTACTTC
CDR3 protein: CATHRQRDSYEQYF

clone size: .
J gene: TRBJ2-1
V gene: TRBV30
D gene: .
CDR3 length: 14
CDR3 DNA: TGTGCCTGGAGGGGAACTAGAGGAGCATTTGAGCAGTTCTTC
CDR3 protein: CAWRGTRGAFEQFF

clone size: many
J gene: TRBJ1-1
V gene: TRBV19
D gene: .
CDR3 length: 16
CDR3 DNA: TGTGCCAGTAGTAAGGGGCCAGGTACCGGGAACACTGAAGCTTTCTTT
CDR3 protein: CASSKGPGTGNTEAFF

clone size: many
J gene: TRBJ2-1
V gene: TRBV27
D gene: .
CDR3 length: 15
CDR3 DNA: TGTGCCAGCAGTTTATCCGGGGCGAAGATCAATGAGCAGTTCTTC
CDR3 protein: CASSLSGAKINEQFF

clone size: few
J gene: TRBJ1-1
V gene: TRBV6-5
D gene: .
CDR3 length: 12
CDR3 DNA: TGTGCCAGCAGTTACGGTAATTGTGGACTGGTCTTT
CDR3 protein: CASSYGNCGLVF

clone size: .
J gene: TRBJ1-1
V gene: TRBV5-1
D gene: .
CDR3 length: 15
CDR3 DNA: TGCGCCAGCAGCATAAAACGGACGTCTAGCGCTGAAGCTTTCTTT
CDR3 protein: CASSIKRTSSAEAFF

clone size: medium-sized
J gene: TRBJ2-7
V gene: TRBV18
D gene: TRBD1
CDR3 length: 14
CDR3 DNA: TGTGCCAGCTCACCAAGTTACAGGGGCTACGAGCAGTACTTC
CDR3 protein: CASSPSYRGYEQYF

clone size: many
J gene: TRBJ2-2
V gene: TRBV6-1
D gene: .
CDR3 length: 15
CDR3 DNA: TGTGCCACGTCCAATGGGGGGGGGCGGTCCGGGGAGCTGTTTTTT
CDR3 protein: CATSNGGGRSGELFF

clone size: few
J gene: TRBJ1-2
V gene: TRBV6-1
D gene: .
CDR3 length: 14
CDR3 DNA: TGTGCCAGCACTACGGACCTAGGAGGATATGGCTACACCTTC
CDR3 protein: CASTTDLGGYGYTF

clone size: .
J gene: TRBJ2-7
V gene: TRBV4-1
D gene: .
CDR3 length: 15
CDR3 DNA: TGCGCCAGCAGCCAGCTCCTGAGACAGAACTACGAGCAGTACTTC
CDR3 protein: CASSQLLRQNYEQYF

clone size: many
J gene: TRBJ1-5
V gene: TRBV5-6
D gene: .
CDR3 length: 12
CDR3 DNA: TGTGCCAGCAGCGAGGGCTCTCAGCCCCAGCATTTT
CDR3 protein: CASSEGSQPQHF

clone size: medium-sized
J gene: TRBJ1-5
V gene: TRBV24-1
D gene: TRBD1
CDR3 length: 14
CDR3 DNA: TGTGCCACCAGGGGCAGGGGGCCAGATCAGCCCCAGCATTTT
CDR3 protein: CATRGRGPDQPQHF